The clone carrying this TCR beta chain was seen a handful of times. The antigen is not known. These data are taken from a study of identical twins' blood T cells. Overall study results and limits: Top TCRbeta clonotypes were shared more with twin than unrelated donors.

Germline CDR1 LNHDA, CDR2 SQIVND (reference sequence). Trimming removed 7 bases from V and 9 bases from J, with 16 bases in between. The CDR3 consists of 13 residues. In the original workflow: Per-library CDR3 reads ranged about 2.2 to 4 million; clonotypes, ~90,000 to ~550,000. A single record per CDR3 protein comes from TCRdb applying MiXCR to the 5' RACE reads. The V and J calls and clone size are TCRdb's, not the authors'. The sample consists of 300,000 to 450,000 distinct CDR3 sequences, roughly 31% of them appearing once. What was sequenced was PBMCs. J is TRBJ1-5 and V is TRBV19, with a weak D call TRBD1 (5 bases). The clonotype originates from a woman aged 18 to 49 in good health. The CDR3 DNA sequence: TGTGCCAGTAAGGGCAGGGATAGGAGGCCCCAGCATTTT. It encodes CASKGRDRRPQHF.